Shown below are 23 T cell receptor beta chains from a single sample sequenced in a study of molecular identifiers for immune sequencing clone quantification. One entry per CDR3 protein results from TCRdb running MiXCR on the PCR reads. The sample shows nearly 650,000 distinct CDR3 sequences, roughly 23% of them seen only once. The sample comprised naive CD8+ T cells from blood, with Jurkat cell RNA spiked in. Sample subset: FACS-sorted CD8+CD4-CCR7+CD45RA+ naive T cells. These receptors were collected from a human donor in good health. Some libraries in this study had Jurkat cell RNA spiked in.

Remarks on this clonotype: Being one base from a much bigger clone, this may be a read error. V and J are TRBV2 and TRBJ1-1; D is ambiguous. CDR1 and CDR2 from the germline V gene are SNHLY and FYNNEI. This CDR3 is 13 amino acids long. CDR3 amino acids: CASSGRFGTVAFF. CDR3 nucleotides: TGTGCCAGCAGTGGTAGATTTGGCACTGTAGCTTTCTTT. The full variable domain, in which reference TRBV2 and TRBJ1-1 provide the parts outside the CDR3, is EPEVTQTPSHQVTQMGQEVILRCVPISNHLYFYWYRQILGQKVEFLVSFYNNEISEKSEIFDDQFSVERPDGSNFTLKIRSTKLEDSAMYFCASSGRFGTVAFFGQGTRLTVV.

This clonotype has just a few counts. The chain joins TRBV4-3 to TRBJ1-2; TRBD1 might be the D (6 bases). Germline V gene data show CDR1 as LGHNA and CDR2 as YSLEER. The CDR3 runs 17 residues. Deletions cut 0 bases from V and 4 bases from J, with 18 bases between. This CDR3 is CASSQDSQDSSFYGYTF. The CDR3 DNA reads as TGCGCCAGCAGCCAAGATTCGCAGGACAGTAGTTTCTATGGCTACACCTTC.

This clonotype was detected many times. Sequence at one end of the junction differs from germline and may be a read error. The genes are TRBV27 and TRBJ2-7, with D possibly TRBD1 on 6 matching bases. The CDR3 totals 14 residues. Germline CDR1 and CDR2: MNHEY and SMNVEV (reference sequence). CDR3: CASSLSGVSYEQYF. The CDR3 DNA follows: TGTGCCAGCAGCTTATCAGGGGTATCCTACGAGCAGTACTTC.

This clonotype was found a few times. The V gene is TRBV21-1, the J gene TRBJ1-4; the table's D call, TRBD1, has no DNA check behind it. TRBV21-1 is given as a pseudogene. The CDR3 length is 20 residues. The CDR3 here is CASSKYRAGTGAWGNEKLFF. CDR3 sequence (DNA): TGTGCCAGCAGCAAATACAGAGCCGGGACAGGGGCCTGGGGTAATGAAAAACTGTTTTTT.

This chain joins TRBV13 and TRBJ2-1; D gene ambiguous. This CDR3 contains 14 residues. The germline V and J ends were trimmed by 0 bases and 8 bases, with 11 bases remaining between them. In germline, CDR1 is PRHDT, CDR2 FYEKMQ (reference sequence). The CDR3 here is CASSLGGVLDEQFF. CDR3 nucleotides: TGTGCCAGCAGCTTAGGGGGCGTTCTGGATGAGCAGTTCTTC.

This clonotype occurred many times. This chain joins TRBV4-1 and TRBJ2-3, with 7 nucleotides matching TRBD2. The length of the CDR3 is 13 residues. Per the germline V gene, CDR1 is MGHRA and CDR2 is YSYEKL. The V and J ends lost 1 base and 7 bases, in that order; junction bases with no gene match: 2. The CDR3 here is CASSQVLAYTQYF. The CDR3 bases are TGCGCCAGCAGCCAAGTACTAGCGTATACGCAGTATTTT.

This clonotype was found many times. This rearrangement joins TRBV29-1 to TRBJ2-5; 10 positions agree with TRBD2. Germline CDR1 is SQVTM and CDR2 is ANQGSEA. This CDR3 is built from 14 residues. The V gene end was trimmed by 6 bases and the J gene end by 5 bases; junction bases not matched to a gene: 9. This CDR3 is CSVQAGGPGETQYF. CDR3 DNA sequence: TGCAGCGTCCAAGCGGGGGGGCCCGGTGAGACCCAGTACTTC.

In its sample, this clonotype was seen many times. The CDR3 spells CASSLDGGGYEQYF. The CDR3 DNA follows: TGTGCCAGCAGTTTAGACGGAGGAGGTTACGAGCAGTACTTC. The chain employs TRBV12-3 or TRBV12-4 and TRBJ2-7; possible D gene TRBD2, 5 bases. The V end lost 1 base, the J end lost 4 bases, and 11 bases lay between the germline ends. CDR3 size: 14 residues.

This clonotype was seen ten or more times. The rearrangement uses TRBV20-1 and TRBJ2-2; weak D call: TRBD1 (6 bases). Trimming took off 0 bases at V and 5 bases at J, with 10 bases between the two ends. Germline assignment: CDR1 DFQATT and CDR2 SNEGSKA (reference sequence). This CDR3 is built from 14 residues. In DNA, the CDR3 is TGCAGTGCTAGAGATTCCACAGGGACCGGGGAGCTGTTTTTT. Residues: CSARDSTGTGELFF.

The CDR3 reads CASSPLRGRLRSEQFF. The CDR3 DNA sequence: TGTGCCAGCAGTCCACTCAGGGGCCGTTTGAGGAGTGAGCAGTTCTTC. The chain links TRBV27 to TRBJ2-1, with D perhaps TRBD1 (6 bases). Trimming shortened V by 5 bases and J by 9 bases, and 23 bases separated the two germline ends. Looked up from germline, CDR1 is MNHEY and CDR2 is SMNVEV (reference sequence). This CDR3 has 16 residues.

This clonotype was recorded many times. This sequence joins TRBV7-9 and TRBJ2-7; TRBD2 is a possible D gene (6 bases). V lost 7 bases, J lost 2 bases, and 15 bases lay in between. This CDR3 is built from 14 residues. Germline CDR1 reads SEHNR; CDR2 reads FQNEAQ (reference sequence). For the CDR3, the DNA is TGTGCCAGCACCATAGGGGACTGGCCCTACGAGCAGTACTTC. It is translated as CASTIGDWPYEQYF.

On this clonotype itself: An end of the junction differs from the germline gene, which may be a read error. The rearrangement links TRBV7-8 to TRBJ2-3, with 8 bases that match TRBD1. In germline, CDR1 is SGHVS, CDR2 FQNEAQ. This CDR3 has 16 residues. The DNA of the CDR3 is TGTGCCAGCAGCTTTTGGGGGCCAGGGGGCACAGCTACGCAATATTTT. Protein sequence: CASSFWGPGGTATQYF. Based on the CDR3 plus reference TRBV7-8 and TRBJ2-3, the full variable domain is GAGVSQSPRYKVAKRGQDVALRCDPISGHVSLFWYQQALGQGPEFLTYFQNEAQLDKSGLPSDRFFAERPEGSVSTLKIQRTQQEDSAVYLCASSFWGPGGTATQYFGPGTRLTVL.

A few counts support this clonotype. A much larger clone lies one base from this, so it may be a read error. The CDR3 protein is CACSSRYNEQFF. Written as DNA, the CDR3 is TGTGCCTGCAGCTCTCGCTACAATGAGCAGTTCTTC. V usage is TRBV7-2 and J usage is TRBJ2-1, with D uncertain. Germline V gives CDR1 SGHTA, CDR2 FQGNSA. The CDR3 loop spans 12 amino acids.

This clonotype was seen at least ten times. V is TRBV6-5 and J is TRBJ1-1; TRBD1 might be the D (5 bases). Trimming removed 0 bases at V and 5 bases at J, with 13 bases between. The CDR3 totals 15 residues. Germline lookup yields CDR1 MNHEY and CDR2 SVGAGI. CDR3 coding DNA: TGTGCCAGCAGTTACTCAAGGGGCGCGTCTACTGAAGCTTTCTTT. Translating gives CASSYSRGASTEAFF.

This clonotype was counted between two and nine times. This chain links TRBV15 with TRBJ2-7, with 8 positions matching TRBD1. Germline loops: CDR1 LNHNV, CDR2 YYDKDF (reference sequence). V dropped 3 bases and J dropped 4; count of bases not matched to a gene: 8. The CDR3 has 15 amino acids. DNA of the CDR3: TGTGCCACCAGCAGCGGACAGGGAATAAGGTACGAGCAGTACTTC. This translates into CATSSGQGIRYEQYF. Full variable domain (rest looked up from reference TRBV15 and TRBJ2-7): DAMVIQNPRYQVTQFGKPVTLSCSQTLNHNVMYWYQQKSSQAPKLLFHYYDKDFNNEADTPDNFQSRRPNTSFCFLDIRSPGLGDTAMYLCATSSGQGIRYEQYFGPGTRLTVT.

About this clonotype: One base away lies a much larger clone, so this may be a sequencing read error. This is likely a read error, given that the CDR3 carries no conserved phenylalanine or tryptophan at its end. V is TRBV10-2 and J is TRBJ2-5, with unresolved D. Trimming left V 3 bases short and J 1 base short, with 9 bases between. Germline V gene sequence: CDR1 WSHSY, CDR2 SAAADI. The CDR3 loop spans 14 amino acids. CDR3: CASSESLVQETQYI. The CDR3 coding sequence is TGCGCCAGCAGTGAAAGCCTAGTCCAAGAGACCCAGTACATC.

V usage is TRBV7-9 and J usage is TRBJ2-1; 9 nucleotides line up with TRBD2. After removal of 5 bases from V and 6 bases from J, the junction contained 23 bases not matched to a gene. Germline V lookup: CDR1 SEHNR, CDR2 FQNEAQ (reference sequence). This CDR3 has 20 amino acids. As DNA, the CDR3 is TGTGCCAGCAGCCCTCCTCGGGCTAGCGGGACCCTCCTGAGAACCAATGAGCAGTTCTTC. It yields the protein CASSPPRASGTLLRTNEQFF.

DNA of the CDR3: TGTGCCTGGAGTGCCCCACTAGCGGGGGCTTTGCTTACCTACGAGCAGTACTTC. Protein product: CAWSAPLAGALLTYEQYF. This rearrangement joins TRBV30 to TRBJ2-7; the match to TRBD2 covers 11 bases. The CDR3 runs 18 residues. CDR1 is GTSNPN, CDR2 SVGIG, per germline (reference sequence). Trimming at V came to 1 base and at J to 2 bases, leaving 13 bases not matched to a gene.

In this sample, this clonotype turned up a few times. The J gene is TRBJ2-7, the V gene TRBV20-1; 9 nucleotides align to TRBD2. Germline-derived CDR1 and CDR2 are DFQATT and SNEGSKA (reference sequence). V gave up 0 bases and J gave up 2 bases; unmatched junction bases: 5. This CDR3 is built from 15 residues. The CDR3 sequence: CSARDQAGGPYEQYF. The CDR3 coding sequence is TGCAGTGCTAGAGATCAGGCGGGAGGGCCCTACGAGCAGTACTTC.

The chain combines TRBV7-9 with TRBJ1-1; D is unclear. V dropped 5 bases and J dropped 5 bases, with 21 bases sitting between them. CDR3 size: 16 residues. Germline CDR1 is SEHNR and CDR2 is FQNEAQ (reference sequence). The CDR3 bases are TGTGCCAGCAGCCCTAGCGTAGAAGGGAAATATACTGAAGCTTTCTTT. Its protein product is CASSPSVEGKYTEAFF.

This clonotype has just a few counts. This chain's CDR3 is CASSLAGGGYTF. CDR3 DNA sequence: TGTGCCAGCAGCTTAGCGGGCGGAGGCTACACCTTC. This chain uses TRBV11-2 with TRBJ1-2; D uncertain. Trimming pared 1 base from V and 8 bases from J, leaving 8 bases between. The CDR3 is made up of 12 amino acids. The V gene's germline CDR1 is SGHAT and CDR2 FQNNGV.

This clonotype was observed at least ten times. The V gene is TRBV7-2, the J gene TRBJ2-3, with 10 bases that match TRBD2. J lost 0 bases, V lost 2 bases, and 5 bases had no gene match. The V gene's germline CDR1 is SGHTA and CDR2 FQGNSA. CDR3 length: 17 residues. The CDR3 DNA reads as TGTGCCAGCAGCTTAACTAGCGGGGCCTCTAGCACAGATACGCAGTATTTT. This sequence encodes CASSLTSGASSTDTQYF. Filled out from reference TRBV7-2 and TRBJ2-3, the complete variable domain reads GAGVSQSPSNKVTEKGKDVELRCDPISGHTALYWYRQSLGQGLEFLIYFQGNSAPDKSGLPSDRFSAERTGGSVSTLTIQRTQQEDSAVYLCASSLTSGASSTDTQYFGPGTRLTVL.

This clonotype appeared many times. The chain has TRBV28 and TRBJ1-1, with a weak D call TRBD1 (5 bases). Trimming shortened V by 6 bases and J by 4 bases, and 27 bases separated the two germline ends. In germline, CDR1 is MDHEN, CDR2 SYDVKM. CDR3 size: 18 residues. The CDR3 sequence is CASSLKPVLTVIGTEAFF. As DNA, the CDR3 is TGTGCCAGCAGCCTAAAGCCGGTTTTGACAGTAATAGGCACTGAAGCTTTCTTT.